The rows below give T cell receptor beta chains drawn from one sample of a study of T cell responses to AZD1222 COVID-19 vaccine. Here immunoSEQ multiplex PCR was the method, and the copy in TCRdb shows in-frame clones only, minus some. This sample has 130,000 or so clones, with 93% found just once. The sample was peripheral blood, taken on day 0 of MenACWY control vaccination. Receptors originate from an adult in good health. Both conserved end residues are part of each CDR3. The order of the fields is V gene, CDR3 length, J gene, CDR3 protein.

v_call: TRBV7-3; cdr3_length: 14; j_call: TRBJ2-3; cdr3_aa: CASSLQPDGDTQYF
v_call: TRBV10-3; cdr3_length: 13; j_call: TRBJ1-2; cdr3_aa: CAISEDRDSGYTF
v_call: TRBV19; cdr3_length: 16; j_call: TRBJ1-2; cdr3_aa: CASSLMDGKRNYGYTF
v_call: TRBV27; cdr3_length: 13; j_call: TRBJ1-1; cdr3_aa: CASSPGGNTEAFF
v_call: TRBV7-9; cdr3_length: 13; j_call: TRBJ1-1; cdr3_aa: CASSFGRNTEAFF
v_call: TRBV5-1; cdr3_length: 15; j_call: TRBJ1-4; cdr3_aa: CASSRTGRSNEKLFF
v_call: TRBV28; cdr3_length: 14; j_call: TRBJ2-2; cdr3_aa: CASRGYGKAGELFF
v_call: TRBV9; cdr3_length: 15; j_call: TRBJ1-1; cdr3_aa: CASSVGQLQNTEAFF
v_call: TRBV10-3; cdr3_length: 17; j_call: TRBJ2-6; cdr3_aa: CAISEVAGSSGANVLTF
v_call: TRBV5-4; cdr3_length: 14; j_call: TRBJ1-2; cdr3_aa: CASSSGTDNYGYTF
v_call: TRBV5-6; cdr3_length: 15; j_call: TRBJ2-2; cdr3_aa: CASSFRDRGTGELFF
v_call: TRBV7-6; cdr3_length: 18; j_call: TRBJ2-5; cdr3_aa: CASSLRPPLSGVRETQYF
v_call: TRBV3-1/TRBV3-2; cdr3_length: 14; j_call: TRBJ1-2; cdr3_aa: CASSPSDRAGGYTF
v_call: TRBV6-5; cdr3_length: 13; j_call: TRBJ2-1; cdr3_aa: CASSYRDNNEQFF
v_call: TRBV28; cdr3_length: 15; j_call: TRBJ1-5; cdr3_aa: CASTAGTGGNQPQHF
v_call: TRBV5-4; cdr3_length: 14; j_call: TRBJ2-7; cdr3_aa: CASSRGGNSYEQYF
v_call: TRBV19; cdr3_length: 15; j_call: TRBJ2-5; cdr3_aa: CASSMRGQGYETQYF
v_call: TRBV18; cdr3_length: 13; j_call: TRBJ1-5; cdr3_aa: CASSVVSNQPQHF
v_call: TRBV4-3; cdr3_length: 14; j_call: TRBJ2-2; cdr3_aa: CASSQEGHTGELFF
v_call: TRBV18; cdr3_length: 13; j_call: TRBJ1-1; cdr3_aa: CASSPAGSREAFF
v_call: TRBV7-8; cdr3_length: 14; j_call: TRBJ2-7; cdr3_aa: CASSLGDSVYEQYF
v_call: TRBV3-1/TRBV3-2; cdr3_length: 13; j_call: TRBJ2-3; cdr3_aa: CASSYQGTDTQYF
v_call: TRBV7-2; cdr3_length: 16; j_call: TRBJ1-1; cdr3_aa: CASSLQGTGLNTEAFF
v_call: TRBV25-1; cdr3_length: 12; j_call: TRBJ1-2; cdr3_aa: CASSDANYGYTF
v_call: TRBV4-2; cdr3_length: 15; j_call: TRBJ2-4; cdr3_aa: CASSQEPGAKNIQYF
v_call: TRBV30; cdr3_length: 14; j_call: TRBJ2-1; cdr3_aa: CAWSVTSGSNEQFF
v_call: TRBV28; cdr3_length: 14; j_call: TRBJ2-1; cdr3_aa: CASSSLTGRDEQFF
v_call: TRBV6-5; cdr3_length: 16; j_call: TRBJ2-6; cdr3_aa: CASSYRGRAGANVLTF
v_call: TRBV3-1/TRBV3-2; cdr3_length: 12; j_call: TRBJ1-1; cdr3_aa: CASSQVLTEAFF
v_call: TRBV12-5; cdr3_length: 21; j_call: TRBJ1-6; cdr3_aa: CASGLETSGTLISSYNSPLHF
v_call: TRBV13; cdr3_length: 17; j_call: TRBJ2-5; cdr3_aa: CASSLDMAESYQETQYF
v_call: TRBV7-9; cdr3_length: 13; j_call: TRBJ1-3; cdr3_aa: CASSEALGNTIYF
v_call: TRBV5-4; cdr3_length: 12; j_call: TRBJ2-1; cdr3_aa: CASSPPGVEQFF
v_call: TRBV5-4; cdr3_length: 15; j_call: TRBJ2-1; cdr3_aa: CASSKGQEIYNEQFF
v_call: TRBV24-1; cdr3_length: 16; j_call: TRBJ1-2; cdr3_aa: CATSDFLPPPREGYTF
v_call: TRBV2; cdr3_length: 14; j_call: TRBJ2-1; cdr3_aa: CATTGTTGHNEQFF
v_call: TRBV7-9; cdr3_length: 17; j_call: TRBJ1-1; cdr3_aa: CASSSLPGTGRNTEAFF
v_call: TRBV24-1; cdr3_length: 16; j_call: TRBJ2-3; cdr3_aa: CATSDWASGQEDTQYF
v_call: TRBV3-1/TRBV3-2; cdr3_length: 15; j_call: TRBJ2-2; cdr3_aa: CASSLNRASTGELFF
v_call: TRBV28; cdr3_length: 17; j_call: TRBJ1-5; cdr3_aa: CASSLTWTGGSNQPQHF